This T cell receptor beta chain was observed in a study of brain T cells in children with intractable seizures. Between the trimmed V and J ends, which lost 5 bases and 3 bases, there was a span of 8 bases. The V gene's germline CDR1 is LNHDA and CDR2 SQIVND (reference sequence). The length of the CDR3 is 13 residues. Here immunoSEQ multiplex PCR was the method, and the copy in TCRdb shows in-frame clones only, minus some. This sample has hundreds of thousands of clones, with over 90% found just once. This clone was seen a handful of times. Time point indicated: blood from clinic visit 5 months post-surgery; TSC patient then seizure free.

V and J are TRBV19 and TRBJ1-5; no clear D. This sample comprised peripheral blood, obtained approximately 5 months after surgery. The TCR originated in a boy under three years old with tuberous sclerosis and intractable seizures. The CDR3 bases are TGTGCCAGTAGTGCTCAATTCAATCAGCCCCAGCATTTT. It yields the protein CASSAQFNQPQHF.